These 5 T cell receptor beta chains share one sample of origin, sequenced in a study of shared clonotypes between healthy human individuals. Generated by immunoSEQ multiplex PCR, the TCRdb table keeps only in-frame clones and is missing some. The sample gives 2,500,000 or so clones, around nine tenths of which show up once; over 0.12% is in the top ten. The sample comprised naive CD4+ T cells sorted from blood. Subset given: CD45RA+ positively selected. Every receptor here comes from a man younger than 30 in good health.

This clone was seen a single time. V is TRBV5-8 and J is TRBJ2-5, with D perhaps matching TRBD1 (6 bases). This CDR3 is 12 amino acids long. The germline gives CDR1 SGHTS, CDR2 YDEGEE. Trimming stripped 7 bases from V and 2 bases from J, with 9 bases between. As DNA, the CDR3 is TGTGCCAGCGCCAGGGGTCAAGAGACCCAGTACTTC. Protein product: CASARGQETQYF.

The chain couples TRBV11-2 to TRBJ2-2; no firm D call. V was trimmed by 5 bases and J by 7 bases, leaving 14 bases between them. CDR1 and CDR2 from the germline V gene are SGHAT and FQNNGV. The CDR3 covers 14 residues. The DNA for the CDR3 is TGTGCCAGCAGCACCCGGACCTCGGGCGGGGAGCTGTTTTTT. It translates to CASSTRTSGGELFF.

The chain links TRBV6-5 to TRBJ1-3; D is unresolved. V was clipped by 5 bases and J by 0 bases, with 11 bases between them. This CDR3 has 15 residues. Germline V gene lookup returns CDR1 MNHEY and CDR2 SVGAGI. The CDR3 here is CASSRSLSSGNTIYF. In DNA form, the CDR3 reads TGTGCCAGCAGTCGAAGCCTCAGCTCTGGAAACACCATATATTTT.

V is TRBV6-5 and J is TRBJ2-7; D may be TRBD1 or TRBD2 (6 bases each). The CDR3 has 13 residues. The germline V gene encodes CDR1 MNHEY and CDR2 SVGAGI. V was trimmed by 5 bases and J by 6 bases, leaving 14 bases between them. CDR3 DNA sequence: TGTGCCAGCAGTAATTTGGGGGGCGGCGAGCAGTACTTC. Translating it yields CASSNLGGGEQYF.

This chain joins TRBV4-3 and TRBJ2-7; D not resolved. The CDR3 contains 15 residues. The V gene's germline CDR1 is LGHNA and CDR2 YSLEER. Trimming pared 2 bases from V and 0 bases from J, leaving 11 bases between. CDR3: CASSQLPASSYEQYF. CDR3 nucleotides: TGCGCCAGCAGCCAACTCCCCGCGTCCTCCTACGAGCAGTACTTC.